The sequence of this T cell receptor (beta chain) was determined in a study of blood T cell repertoires in COVID-19. Trimming left V 3 bases short and J 0 bases short, with 9 bases between. The CDR3 sequence is 14 residues long. The V gene's germline CDR1 is GTSNPN and CDR2 SVGIG (reference sequence). Sequencing used immunoSEQ multiplex PCR; TCRdb keeps in-frame clones, though not all of them. The data show about 270,000 clones, approximately 90% seen once. The source material was PBMCs or T cells enriched from blood (not recorded which). This receptor was taken from a woman aged 50 to 60 who had recovered from COVID-19. The V gene is TRBV30, the J gene TRBJ1-3; TRBD1 is a possible D gene (5 bases). The CDR3 nucleotides are TGTGCCTGGAGGGTCCAGGGCTCTGGAAACACCATATATTTT. It specifies CAWRVQGSGNTIYF.